The rows below give T cell receptor beta chains drawn from one sample of a study of blood T cell repertoires in COVID-19. TCRdb's copy holds only in-frame clones and misses some; the assay was immunoSEQ multiplex PCR. The table includes 150,000 or so clones, approximately 87% detected once. Sequences were obtained from peripheral blood. These receptors came from a human donor in a cohort sampled during active COVID-19. Each CDR3 is given without its conserved first and last residue. The order of the fields is clone size, CDR3 length, V gene, J gene, CDR3 protein. Clone size is given for some rows only: seen once, a few or many times, or a class if the clone is expanded.

few	12	TRBV5-1	TRBJ2-1	ASRDGGKVYEQF
-	15	TRBV14	TRBJ2-2	ASSQVIQGGNTGELF
-	11	TRBV5-1	TRBJ1-2	ASSLSAGASYT
-	13	TRBV7-9	TRBJ2-3	ASSFISGGSDTQY
-	11	TRBV7-8	TRBJ1-1	ASSLTEEFEAF
-	11	TRBV10-3	TRBJ2-3	AINAGGPDTQY
-	14	TRBV7-2	TRBJ2-1	ASSLGASLLRGEQF
-	13	TRBV7-9	TRBJ1-1	ASSSRQGVNTEAF
few	11	TRBV19	TRBJ2-2	ASKEGWTGELF
once	9	TRBV7-9	TRBJ2-1	ASSLQNEQF
-	13	TRBV2	TRBJ2-3	ASVRERGVGDTQY
-	12	TRBV4-1	TRBJ2-7	ASSQEARGREQY
-	12	TRBV4-2	TRBJ1-1	ASSQSIDRYEAF
-	12	TRBV20-1	TRBJ1-1	SASGIALNTEAF
-	12	TRBV19	TRBJ1-5	ASSGQTSNQPQH
-	13	TRBV11-2	TRBJ2-7	ASSLRRDRVYEQY
once	12	TRBV11-2	TRBJ1-3	ASSPTGAGNTIY
-	14	TRBV4-2	TRBJ1-1	ASSQEYDRQNTEAF
-	13	TRBV11-2	TRBJ2-2	ASSRTSGITGELF
-	14	TRBV5-1	TRBJ2-2	ASSYTSGGYTGELF
few	11	TRBV2	TRBJ1-1	ASRVTANTEAF
few	12	TRBV7-9	TRBJ1-2	ASSQGQGTRGYT
-	11	TRBV13	TRBJ1-4	ASSLLGQEKLF
-	12	TRBV9	TRBJ1-3	ASSVRSSGNTIY
-	13	TRBV7-2	TRBJ2-5	ASSLLTRDQETQY
-	16	TRBV3-1/TRBV3-2	TRBJ2-4	ASSQTSGANEAKNIQY
-	14	TRBV7-3	TRBJ2-1	ASSRKLAGAYNEQF
-	12	TRBV27	TRBJ2-1	ASSRSGVYNEQF
-	11	TRBV7-2	TRBJ2-7	ASSLNRLGEQY
-	11	TRBV3-1/TRBV3-2	TRBJ2-3	ASSPVPALQQY
-	12	TRBV18	TRBJ1-1	ASSQGTANTEAF
-	11	TRBV6-1	TRBJ1-2	ASSEKGWDGYT
-	14	TRBV5-6	TRBJ2-1	ASSLVGQPSTGEQF
once	11	TRBV7-3	TRBJ2-1	ASSLGGYGEQF
few	11	TRBV5-6	TRBJ1-1	ASILTGNTEAF
-	10	TRBV5-4	TRBJ1-1	ASTDRGTEAF
-	13	TRBV5-1	TRBJ2-2	ASSLLPRNTGELF
few	11	TRBV9	TRBJ1-1	ASSVGRNTEAF
few	10	TRBV18	TRBJ1-1	ASSTQETEAF
-	14	TRBV3-1/TRBV3-2	TRBJ1-5	ASSQDFDRENQPQH
-	12	TRBV6-5	TRBJ1-4	ASSWDRGLEKLF
-	11	TRBV12-3/TRBV12-4	TRBJ1-1	ASTLGGWTEAF
-	13	TRBV7-8	TRBJ1-5	ASSLSIQKNQPQH
-	13	TRBV4-3	TRBJ1-2	ASSPERDRWVGYT
-	11	TRBV27	TRBJ1-2	ASSLSGSGGYT
-	9	TRBV19	TRBJ2-2	ASSIIGELF
few	12	TRBV7-2	TRBJ2-1	ASSPFPSGNEQF
-	15	TRBV18	TRBJ1-3	ASSPRPGHSSGNTIY
-	12	TRBV5-1	TRBJ2-3	ASSLQGATDTQY
-	12	TRBV15	TRBJ2-7	ATSRALDLYEQY
few	12	TRBV28	TRBJ1-1	ASTPSLGNTEAF
-	14	TRBV6-1	TRBJ1-3	ASSASSGGGRYTIY
-	10	TRBV11-3	TRBJ2-7	ASSLSTGKQY
-	13	TRBV3-1/TRBV3-2	TRBJ2-5	ASSQDWAGKETQY
-	13	TRBV18	TRBJ1-5	ASSRERTPNQPQH
-	11	TRBV7-2	TRBJ2-2	ASSPTVTGELF
-	14	TRBV7-2	TRBJ2-5	ASSSFRPGQGETQY